The 23 T cell receptor beta chains below all came from one sample that was sequenced in a study of T cell repertoires in cytomegalovirus infection. TCRdb passed the reads through MiXCR, listing each CDR3 protein once. The sample includes about 480,000 distinct CDR3 sequences, 33% of them seen just once. These receptors lack a known antigen. Sequences were derived from cultured PBMCs, sampled from culture after CMV antigen stimulation. The source is a human donor in good health (CMV status not recorded). Some clones in this sample may be carry-over from other donors' samples.

This rearrangement joins TRBV10-3 to TRBJ2-3, with D hard to call. Trimming left V 6 bases short and J 0 bases short, with 13 bases between. Germline values: CDR1 ENHRY, CDR2 SYGVKD. The CDR3 totals 15 residues. The CDR3, as DNA: TGTGCCATCAGGGGCAACGCCCTGAGCACAGATACGCAGTATTTT. This gives the protein CAIRGNALSTDTQYF.

This clonotype showed up just a few times. This chain links TRBV7-8 with TRBJ1-4, with TRBD1 as a possible D gene (6 bases). The CDR3 runs to 15 residues. Trimming removed 2 bases from V and 1 base from J, with 8 bases in between. Germline V gene data show CDR1 as SGHVS and CDR2 as FQNEAQ. Here the CDR3 reads CASSLKGGTNEKLFF. DNA of the CDR3: TGTGCCAGCAGCTTAAAAGGGGGAACTAATGAAAAACTGTTTTTT.

This clonotype has a handful of counts. The V call is TRBV6-5, the J call TRBJ1-3; D not resolved. This CDR3 contains 14 residues. Germline V gene data show CDR1 as MNHEY and CDR2 as SVGAGI. V gave up 6 bases and J gave up 4 bases, with 13 bases separating them. The CDR3 bases are TGTGCCAGCAGGAGGGCGGCGGACGGAAACACCATATATTTT. Its protein product is CASRRAADGNTIYF.

The CDR3 loop is CASSPYRGLVNTEAFF. The DNA of the CDR3 is TGTGCCAGCAGCCCTTACAGGGGGCTGGTGAACACTGAAGCTTTCTTT. The J gene is TRBJ1-1, the V gene TRBV7-2, with 9 bases fitting TRBD1. The CDR3 spans 16 residues. The germline gives CDR1 SGHTA, CDR2 FQGNSA. V gave up 5 bases and J gave up 0 bases; unmatched junction bases: 7.

There are many counts of this clonotype. This chain joins TRBV7-2 and TRBJ2-3, with D maybe TRBD2 (6 bases). Germline V gene sequence: CDR1 SGHTA, CDR2 FQGNSA. The CDR3 totals 16 residues. Trimming left V 1 base short and J 4 bases short, with 15 bases between. DNA for the CDR3: TGTGCCAGCAGCTTAGAACCGGGAGTAGAGTCAGATACGCAGTATTTT. Protein sequence: CASSLEPGVESDTQYF.

The CDR3 is CASGGRGWSTYNEQFF. The CDR3 bases are TGTGCCAGCGGCGGGAGAGGGTGGAGCACCTACAATGAGCAGTTCTTC. The chain links TRBV6-1 to TRBJ2-1; 7 bases fit TRBD2. The germline CDR1 and CDR2 sequences are MNHNS and SASEGT. CDR3 length: 16 amino acids. J gave up 2 bases and V 8 bases, and 12 bases lay outside the gene matches.

A few counts support this clonotype. This chain joins TRBV7-2 and TRBJ2-1, with D possibly called TRBD1 or TRBD2 (5 bases each). The CDR3 loop spans 16 amino acids. Germline lookup yields CDR1 SGHTA and CDR2 FQGNSA. V lost 1 base, J lost 1 base, and 11 bases lay in between. In DNA, the CDR3 is TGTGCCAGCAGCTTAGTAGGGGACCCGTCCTACAATGAGCAGTTCTTC. It yields the protein CASSLVGDPSYNEQFF.

This clonotype was observed a few times. The chain couples TRBV4-1 to TRBJ2-1, with a possible D match to TRBD2 (5 bases). CDR3 length: 18 residues. In germline, CDR1 is MGHRA, CDR2 YSYEKL. Trimming stripped 4 bases from V and 5 bases from J, with 24 bases between. In DNA form, the CDR3 reads TGCGCCAGCAGCCCGACCGCGACTCTATGGAGCGGCCACAATGAGCAGTTCTTC. It specifies CASSPTATLWSGHNEQFF.

The rearrangement joins TRBV2 to TRBJ1-4, with 9 bases fitting TRBD1. After removal of 6 bases from V and 12 bases from J, the junction contained 11 bases not matched to a gene. The CDR3 consists of 14 residues. Germline values: CDR1 SNHLY, CDR2 FYNNEI. The CDR3 region has the DNA TGTGCCAGCAGAAAGGACAGGGGAGATGTGGAACTGTTTTTT. Encoded protein: CASRKDRGDVELFF.

This clonotype was recorded only once. The chain uses TRBV6-2 or TRBV6-3 and TRBJ1-5, with D tentatively TRBD1 (6 bases). This CDR3 is 15 amino acids long. With 5 bases removed from V and 0 bases from J, the gap between germline ends came to 11 bases. The germline V gene has CDR1 MNHEY and CDR2 SVGEGT. CDR3 sequence: CASSERGNSNQPQHF. The CDR3 region has the DNA TGTGCCAGCAGTGAGAGGGGGAATAGCAATCAGCCCCAGCATTTT.

The chain joins TRBV6-2 or TRBV6-3 to TRBJ1-1, with TRBD1 as a possible D gene (5 bases). This CDR3 spans 12 amino acids. The ends were cut back, 7 bases at V and 6 bases at J, with 12 bases in the middle. Germline V gene data show CDR1 as MNHEY and CDR2 as SVGEGT. In DNA form, the CDR3 reads TGTGCCAGCAAAGGGGAGCCGTCTGAAGCTTTCTTT. This codes for CASKGEPSEAFF.

The chain combines TRBV27 with TRBJ1-5; no clear D. Germline CDR1 and CDR2: MNHEY and SMNVEV (reference sequence). The CDR3 is 16 residues long. Trimming took 5 bases from V and 0 from J, leaving 14 bases between them. CDR3 sequence (DNA): TGTGCCAGCAGTGCCGAACAAGGATATAGCAATCAGCCCCAGCATTTT. Translation: CASSAEQGYSNQPQHF.

The sample holds a few counts of this clonotype. The gene calls are TRBV20-1 and TRBJ2-7, with TRBD2 identical over 9 bases. Looked up from germline, CDR1 is DFQATT and CDR2 is SNEGSKA (reference sequence). This CDR3 has 18 amino acids. As DNA, the CDR3 is TGCAGGGGGGTCCCCGCGAGCGGGAGGCCTAGTGTTTCCTACGAGCAGTACGTC. Translation gives CRGVPASGRPSVSYEQYV.

The chain uses TRBV10-3 and TRBJ2-2; 9 nucleotides match TRBD1. Trimming removed 0 bases from V and 5 bases from J; junction bases left unmatched: 1. Per germline, CDR1 ENHRY and CDR2 SYGVKD. The CDR3 is made up of 15 amino acids. The CDR3 loop is CAISESTGGTGELFF. CDR3 nucleotides: TGTGCCATCAGTGAGTCGACAGGGGGAACCGGGGAGCTGTTTTTT.

There are many counts of this clonotype. The CDR3 spells CASSHRSGSSGNTIYF. The CDR3, as DNA: TGTGCCAGCAGTCACCGCTCGGGGTCCTCTGGAAACACCATATATTTT. V is TRBV6-1 and J is TRBJ1-3; no reliable D call. The CDR3 is 16 residues long. V lost 5 bases and J lost 0, with 14 bases in between. Per germline, CDR1 MNHNS and CDR2 SASEGT.

Only a few counts were recorded for this clonotype. The gene calls are TRBV2 and TRBJ2-3, with TRBD2 matching over 16 bases. The CDR3 loop spans 15 amino acids. Germline trimming cut 3 bases from V and 9 bases from J; bases unmatched to any gene: 3. CDR1 and CDR2 (germline): SNHLY, FYNNEI. The CDR3 loop is CASSEGLAGGQTQYF. Here the CDR3 DNA reads TGTGCCAGCAGTGAGGGACTAGCGGGAGGGCAAACGCAGTATTTT.

The chain is built from TRBV7-6 and TRBJ2-7; D possibly corresponds to TRBD1 (6 bases). The germline gives CDR1 SGHVS, CDR2 FNYEAQ. This CDR3 spans 15 amino acids. Trimming removed 1 base from V and 4 bases from J, with 14 bases in between. The CDR3 loop is CASSLGGLPAYEQYF. The CDR3, as DNA: TGTGCCAGCAGCTTAGGGGGGCTACCGGCGTACGAGCAGTACTTC.

The chain links TRBV4-1 to TRBJ1-3, with a weak D call TRBD1 (6 bases). V lost 0 bases and J 0 bases, leaving 18 bases between the germline ends. Germline loops: CDR1 MGHRA, CDR2 YSYEKL. The length of the CDR3 is 19 residues. The DNA for the CDR3 is TGCGCCAGCAGCCAAGATCCCCCTTCGGGGGCCGCCTCTGGAAACACCATATATTTT. It is translated as CASSQDPPSGAASGNTIYF.

CDR3 sequence (DNA): TGTGCCAGCAGTTTGGCGGGGGCGGTTCAGCCCCAGCATTTT. It is translated as CASSLAGAVQPQHF. The genes are TRBV27 and TRBJ1-5; tentatively, D is TRBD1 (6 bases). The ends were cut back, 3 bases at V and 6 bases at J, with 12 bases in the middle. The CDR3 has 14 residues. From germline, CDR1 is MNHEY and CDR2 SMNVEV (reference sequence).

This clonotype occurred a few times. V usage is TRBV29-1 and J usage is TRBJ1-3, with D possibly being TRBD1 (5 bases). V gave up 5 bases and J gave up 3 bases, with 8 bases separating them. Germline V gene data show CDR1 as SQVTM and CDR2 as ANQGSEA. The CDR3 length is 12 residues. CDR3 loop: CSVRTIGNTIYF. The CDR3 coding sequence is TGCAGCGTTCGGACAATTGGAAACACCATATATTTT.

This clonotype was observed a handful of times. V is TRBV4-2 and J is TRBJ1-4, with TRBD1 as a possible D gene (5 bases). The CDR3 sequence is 16 residues long. Germline V gene data show CDR1 as LGHNA and CDR2 as YNFKEQ. V lost 0 bases and J 7 bases, leaving 15 bases between the germline ends. CDR3 DNA: TGTGCCAGCAGCCAAGATCGGGGAGGGAGGGGTGAAAAACTGTTTTTT. This codes for CASSQDRGGRGEKLFF.

This clonotype has more than one count but fewer than ten. The J gene is TRBJ2-3, the V gene TRBV18; the match to TRBD2 covers 14 bases. The length of the CDR3 is 16 residues. The V segment lost 5 bases and the J segment 9 bases; nucleotides outside the gene matches: 10. CDR1 and CDR2 (germline): KGHSH, LQKENI. In DNA form, the CDR3 reads TGTGCCAGCTCAACCGGACTAGCGGGAGGTCGGGGAACGCAGTATTTT. Translating gives CASSTGLAGGRGTQYF.

This clonotype was seen a handful of times. This chain connects TRBV7-2 to TRBJ1-1; 7 bases match TRBD1. The CDR3 runs 14 residues. Trimming cost V 8 bases and J 4 bases; bases outside gene matches: 10. Per germline, CDR1 SGHTA and CDR2 FQGNSA. The CDR3 bases are TGTGCCAGCTCGACAACAGGGGTAAGCACTGAAGCTTTCTTT. Amino acid sequence: CASSTTGVSTEAFF.